The 25 T cell receptor beta chains below all came from one sample that was sequenced in a study of blood T cell repertoires in COVID-19. The protocol was immunoSEQ multiplex PCR, while the TCRdb copy is restricted to in-frame clones and leaves out a portion. The table lists tens of thousands of clones, 82% of them singletons, with just over 20% in the top ten. Sequenced material: peripheral blood. The receptors were sampled from a human donor in a cohort sampled during active COVID-19.

The table lists this clone with a few counts. This sequence joins TRBV5-5 and TRBJ2-5, with no clear D. V lost 6 bases to trimming and J lost 0 bases, with 12 bases between them. CDR3 size: 14 residues. In germline, CDR1 is SGHKS, CDR2 YYEKEE (reference sequence). CDR3 sequence reads: CASTPRGDQETQYF. In DNA, the CDR3 is TGTGCCAGCACCCCCCGTGGAGACCAAGAGACCCAGTACTTC.

This clone was seen only once. This chain joins TRBV19 and TRBJ2-7; perhaps TRBD1 as D (6 bases). This CDR3 region has 13 residues. CDR1 is LNHDA, CDR2 SQIVND, per germline (reference sequence). V shed 4 bases and J shed 4 bases, with 11 bases lying between them. CDR3 DNA: TGTGCCAGTAGTAGCCAGGGGATGTACGAGCAGTACTTC. Its protein is CASSSQGMYEQYF.

The chain links TRBV10-1 to TRBJ2-5; 8 nucleotides line up with TRBD1. Losses at the gene ends were 3 bases for V and 5 bases for J; bases not matched to a gene: 2. The CDR3 contains 13 residues. The germline V gene has CDR1 WNHNN and CDR2 SYGVQD (reference sequence). The CDR3 sequence is CASSDRGPETQYF. The CDR3 DNA follows: TGCGCCAGCAGTGACAGGGGGCCGGAGACCCAGTACTTC.

V gene TRBV19 combines with J gene TRBJ2-3, with 7 positions matching TRBD1. The junction had 4 bases not matched to a gene; V was cut back by 7 bases and J by 3 bases. Germline values: CDR1 LNHDA, CDR2 SQIVND (reference sequence). This CDR3 contains 13 residues. In nucleotides, the CDR3 is TGTGCCAGTACTCCCAGGGGGACAGATACGCAGTATTTT. It encodes CASTPRGTDTQYF.

The V gene is TRBV6-4, the J gene TRBJ2-2, with D perhaps matching TRBD1 (5 bases). The CDR3 runs 13 residues. V was clipped by 8 bases and J by 4 bases, with 11 bases between them. CDR1 and CDR2 (germline): MRHNA, SNTAGT. The CDR3 region is CASSGQATGELFF. DNA of the CDR3: TGTGCCAGCTCCGGACAAGCCACCGGGGAGCTGTTTTTT.

The chain carries TRBV3-1 (or the pseudogene TRBV3-2) and TRBJ1-2, with a tentative D call TRBD1 (6 bases). Germline CDR1 is LGHDT and CDR2 is YNNKEL (reference sequence). This CDR3 has 19 residues. V lost 0 bases and J lost 0, with 20 bases in between. CDR3: CASSQEYLGGAGANYGYTF. The CDR3 DNA is TGTGCCAGCAGCCAAGAGTACTTGGGAGGGGCAGGGGCTAACTATGGCTACACCTTC.

The gene calls are TRBV11-3 and TRBJ2-2, with no clear D. The CDR3 consists of 11 residues. Germline V gene sequence: CDR1 SGHNT, CDR2 YENEEA. Trimming shortened V by 5 bases and J by 8 bases, and 6 bases separated the two germline ends. CDR3 region: CASSNLGELFF. The CDR3, as DNA: TGTGCCAGCAGCAATTTAGGGGAGCTGTTTTTT.

On this clone itself: The germline gene is not matched at one end of the junction; a read error may be the cause. The gene calls are TRBV2 and TRBJ2-3; the match to TRBD1 covers 7 bases. CDR1 and CDR2 (germline): SNHLY, FYNNEI. The CDR3 sequence is 13 residues long. This chain's CDR3 is CASSPIRTGTQYF. The CDR3 DNA sequence: TGTGCCAGCAGTCCAATCAGGACAGGTACGCAGTATTTT. Drawing the rest from reference TRBV2 and TRBJ2-3, the complete variable domain is EPEVTQTPSHQVTQMGQEVILRCVPISNHLYFYWYRQILGQKVEFLVSFYNNEISEKSEIFDDQFSVERPDGSNFTLKIRSTKLEDSAMYFCASSPIRTGTQYFGPGTRLTVL.

The chain is built from TRBV6-2 or TRBV6-3 and TRBJ2-1, with D tentatively TRBD1 (5 bases). The CDR3 loop spans 14 amino acids. The V gene's germline CDR1 is MNHEY and CDR2 SVGEGT. Trimming stripped 2 bases from V and 5 bases from J, with 10 bases between. CDR3 sequence: CASSYGATHNEQFF. CDR3 DNA: TGTGCCAGCAGTTACGGGGCGACCCACAATGAGCAGTTCTTC.

V and J are TRBV7-2 and TRBJ2-1, with D uncertain. Germline V lookup: CDR1 SGHTA, CDR2 FQGNSA. The V end lost 4 bases, the J end lost 6 bases, and 13 bases lay between the germline ends. The CDR3 covers 14 residues. The CDR3 DNA sequence: TGTGCCAGCAGCTCACTCAGACTGGGCAATGAGCAGTTCTTC. It translates to CASSSLRLGNEQFF. Looking up the rest from reference TRBV7-2 and TRBJ2-1 gives the full variable domain: GAGVSQSPSNKVTEKGKDVELRCDPISGHTALYWYRQSLGQGLEFLIYFQGNSAPDKSGLPSDRFSAERTGGSVSTLTIQRTQQEDSAVYLCASSSLRLGNEQFFGPGTRLTVL.

V gene TRBV28 combines with J gene TRBJ1-5, with 7 bases identical to TRBD1. Germline loops: CDR1 MDHEN, CDR2 SYDVKM. V was pared by 2 bases and J by 2 bases, with 6 bases of the junction left unmatched. The CDR3 spans 16 residues. The CDR3: CASSLTGRGGNQPQHF. CDR3 bases: TGTGCCAGCAGTTTAACCGGCAGGGGGGGCAATCAGCCCCAGCATTTT.

A single count supports this clone. The V gene is TRBV5-6, the J gene TRBJ1-2; D may be TRBD1 (5 bases). Germline lookup yields CDR1 SGHDT and CDR2 YYEEEE. This CDR3 comprises 12 residues. V was shortened by 1 base and J by 8 bases, with 9 bases between the two germline ends. CDR3 in amino acids: CASSLQTAGYTF. DNA of the CDR3: TGTGCCAGCAGCTTGCAGACAGCCGGCTACACCTTC.

The genes are TRBV11-2 and TRBJ2-3, with 7 nucleotides matching TRBD2. Germline V gene lookup returns CDR1 SGHAT and CDR2 FQNNGV. Trimming at V came to 5 bases and at J to 5 bases, leaving 10 bases not matched to a gene. This CDR3 is 15 amino acids long. CDR3 amino acids: CASSPIAGLGDTQYF. The DNA for the CDR3 is TGTGCCAGCAGCCCAATAGCGGGCCTGGGAGATACGCAGTATTTT. The whole variable domain, remainder taken from reference TRBV11-2 and TRBJ2-3, is EAGVAQSPRYKIIEKRQSVAFWCNPISGHATLYWYQQILGQGPKLLIQFQNNGVVDDSQLPKDRFSAERLKGVDSTLKIQPAKLEDSAVYLCASSPIAGLGDTQYFGPGTRLTVL.

J is TRBJ2-5 and V is TRBV7-3; TRBD2 matches at 7 bases. The CDR3 consists of 12 residues. Losses at the gene ends were 4 bases for V and 4 bases for J; bases not matched to a gene: 0. CDR1 SGHTA and CDR2 FQGTGA come from the germline V gene. The CDR3 nucleotides read TGTGCCAGCAGCTCGGGGGGAGAGACCCAGTACTTC. Translating gives CASSSGGETQYF.

V usage is TRBV21-1 and J usage is TRBJ2-7; the table assigns TRBD2, which was not confirmed against the DNA. TRBV21-1 represents a pseudogene. The CDR3 has 18 residues. The DNA for the CDR3 is TGTGCCAGCAGCAAATTTACGGTGACTAGCGGGGGGGTGGACGAGCAGTACTTC. Residues: CASSKFTVTSGGVDEQYF.

The chain links TRBV11-3 to TRBJ2-2; 9 nucleotides align to TRBD2. Germline CDR1 reads SGHNT; CDR2 reads YENEEA. Trimming removed 5 bases from V and 7 bases from J; junction bases left unmatched: 5. The CDR3 length is 14 residues. The CDR3 protein is CASSLGTSLGELFF. In DNA, the CDR3 is TGTGCCAGCAGCCTCGGGACTAGCCTCGGGGAGCTGTTTTTT. The variable domain in full, with the rest retrieved from reference TRBV11-3 and TRBJ2-2, is EAGVVQSPRYKIIEKKQPVAFWCNPISGHNTLYWYLQNLGQGPELLIRYENEEAVDDSQLPKDRFSAERLKGVDSTLKIQPAELGDSAVYLCASSLGTSLGELFFGEGSRLTVL.

Comment on this clone: The sample contains more than one DNA sequence encoding this CDR3. The chain combines TRBV20-1 with TRBJ2-7; tentatively, D is TRBD2 (5 bases). Germline assignment: CDR1 DFQATT and CDR2 SNEGSKA (reference sequence). The CDR3 has 12 residues. The V end was cut by 3 bases, the J end by 1 base, with 7 bases between. DNA of the CDR3: TGCAGTGCTAGTACTAGTTCCTACGAGCAGTACTTC. Encoded protein: CSASTSSYEQYF.

This clone appeared a few times. This chain links TRBV10-2 with TRBJ1-2; tentatively, D is TRBD1 (6 bases). Germline assignment: CDR1 WSHSY and CDR2 SAAADI. V lost 0 bases, J lost 6 bases, and 11 bases lay in between. The CDR3 is 14 residues long. CDR3 protein: CASSESRGRHGYTF. The DNA for the CDR3 is TGCGCCAGCAGTGAGTCGCGGGGGCGTCATGGCTACACCTTC.

The chain recombines TRBV6-5 with TRBJ1-3; possibly TRBD1 for D (6 bases). With 0 bases removed from V and 2 bases from J, the gap between germline ends came to 8 bases. The V gene's germline CDR1 is MNHEY and CDR2 SVGAGI. This CDR3 region has 15 residues. The CDR3 here is CASSYSWGPGNTIYF. The CDR3 DNA is TGTGCCAGCAGTTACTCTTGGGGGCCTGGAAACACCATATATTTT.

The chain combines TRBV28 with TRBJ2-6, with 7 positions matching TRBD1. The germline gives CDR1 MDHEN, CDR2 SYDVKM. This CDR3 region has 15 residues. With 7 bases clipped from V and 2 bases from J, the junction kept 5 bases outside the gene matches. CDR3 residues: CASISGTAGANVLTF. The CDR3 coding sequence is TGTGCCAGCATCTCAGGGACAGCTGGGGCCAACGTCCTGACTTTC.

DNA of the CDR3: TGTGCCAGCAGCACGCGGGGGTACAATGAGCAGTTCTTC. Amino acid sequence: CASSTRGYNEQFF. V is TRBV11-2 and J is TRBJ2-1, with 7 nucleotides matching TRBD2. CDR1 and CDR2 from the germline V gene are SGHAT and FQNNGV. The V and J ends lost 5 bases and 4 bases, in that order; junction bases with no gene match: 2. The CDR3 is made up of 13 amino acids.

This chain links TRBV7-3 with TRBJ2-1; 9 bases are shared with TRBD1. Germline V gives CDR1 SGHTA, CDR2 FQGTGA. CDR3 length equals 15 residues. Trimming took 4 bases from V and 5 from J; bases not matched to a gene: 6. CDR3 DNA sequence: TGTGCCAGCAGCTCGGACAGGGGTAGCCACAATGAGCAGTTCTTC. Translation gives CASSSDRGSHNEQFF.

The chain couples TRBV12-3 or TRBV12-4 to TRBJ2-7; 10 positions agree with TRBD1. V was pared by 6 bases and J by 4 bases, with 3 bases of the junction left unmatched. The CDR3 length is 13 residues. CDR3: CASSRDRGYEQYF. CDR3 DNA sequence: TGTGCCAGCAGCCGGGACAGGGGTTACGAGCAGTACTTC.

This clone has more than one count but fewer than ten. The gene calls are TRBV23-1 and TRBJ2-1; the match to TRBD2 covers 9 bases. TRBV23-1 is known as an ORF, though its function is uncertain. V shed 3 bases, J shed 2 bases, and the junction held 2 bases outside the gene matches. This CDR3 has 15 amino acids. The DNA of the CDR3 is TGCGCCAGCAGTCACCGCGGGGGGGCCTACAATGAGCAGTTCTTC. Amino acid sequence: CASSHRGGAYNEQFF.

The J gene is TRBJ2-5, the V gene TRBV28; TRBD2 might be the D (5 bases). Germline V gene data show CDR1 as MDHEN and CDR2 as SYDVKM. Deletions cut 5 bases from V and 3 bases from J, with 13 bases between. The CDR3 spans 14 residues. CDR3 loop: CASSPSDGEETQYF. CDR3 sequence (DNA): TGTGCCAGCAGTCCCTCGGACGGGGAAGAGACCCAGTACTTC.